This record looks at one T cell receptor beta chain sequence and its context. Its antigen is not identified. This CDR3 comprises 15 residues. Looked up from germline, CDR1 is MGHRA and CDR2 is YSYEKL. The data were taken from a study of cytomegalovirus exposure and HLA in healthy donors. Study outcomes and limitations: Reportedly, cytomegalovirus status was diagnosed with high sensitivity and specificity.

Primers included in the PCR were 60 Vbeta and 13 Jbeta primers. The table came from immunoSEQ multiplex PCR; TCRdb's copy has only in-frame clones and leaves some out. The sample lists about 200,000 clones, under 70% seen once, with about 2.8% in the top ten. Input material: PBMCs. The source is a middle-aged man in good health and CMV-seropositive. The chain has TRBV4-1 and TRBJ2-5, with TRBD2 matching 11 bases. The DNA end is more similar to TRBJ2-7, so the J call may be wrong. The CDR3 bases are TGCGCCAGCAGCCCTACTAGCGGGAGTCCCTACGAGCAGTACTTC. Its translation: CASSPTSGSPYEQYF.